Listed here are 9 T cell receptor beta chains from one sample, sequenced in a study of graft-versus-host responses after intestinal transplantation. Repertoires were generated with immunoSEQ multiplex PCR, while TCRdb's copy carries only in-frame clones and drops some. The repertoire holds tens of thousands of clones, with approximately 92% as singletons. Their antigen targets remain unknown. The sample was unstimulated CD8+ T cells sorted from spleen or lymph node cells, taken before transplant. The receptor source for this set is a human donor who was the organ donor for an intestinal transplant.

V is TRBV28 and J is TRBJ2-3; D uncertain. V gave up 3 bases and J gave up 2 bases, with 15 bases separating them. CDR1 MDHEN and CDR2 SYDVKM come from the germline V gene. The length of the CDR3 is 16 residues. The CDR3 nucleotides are TGTGCCAGCAGTTTTGGAATAGCCCCTATCACAGATACGCAGTATTTT. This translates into CASSFGIAPITDTQYF. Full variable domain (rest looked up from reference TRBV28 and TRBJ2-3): DVKVTQSSRYLVKRTGEKVFLECVQDMDHENMFWYRQDPGLGLRLIYFSYDVKMKEKGDIPEGYSVSREKKERFSLILESASTNQTSMYLCASSFGIAPITDTQYFGPGTRLTVL.

The DNA for the CDR3 is TGTGCCAGCAGCTTAGTCGGGAGGGGAGAGGGCTACACCTTC. This encodes CASSLVGRGEGYTF. The rearrangement links TRBV13 to TRBJ1-2; D might be TRBD1 (5 bases). Germline CDR1 and CDR2: PRHDT and FYEKMQ (reference sequence). V was trimmed by 1 base and J by 8 bases, leaving 14 bases between them. CDR3 length: 14 amino acids.

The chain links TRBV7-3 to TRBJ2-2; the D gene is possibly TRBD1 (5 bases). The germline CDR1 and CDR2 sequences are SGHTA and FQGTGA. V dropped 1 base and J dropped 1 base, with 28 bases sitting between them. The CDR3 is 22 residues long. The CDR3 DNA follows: TGTGCCAGCAGCTTAAATGTCCGGCCGACAGTCAGACCTTATTGGAACACCGGGGAGCTGTTTTTT. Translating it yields CASSLNVRPTVRPYWNTGELFF.

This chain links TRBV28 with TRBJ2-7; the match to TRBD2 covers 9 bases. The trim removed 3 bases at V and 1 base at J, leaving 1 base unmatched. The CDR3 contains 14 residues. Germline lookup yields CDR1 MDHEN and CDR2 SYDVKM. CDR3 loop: CASSFLAGSYEQYF. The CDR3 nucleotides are TGTGCCAGCAGTTTTCTAGCGGGGTCCTACGAGCAGTACTTC.

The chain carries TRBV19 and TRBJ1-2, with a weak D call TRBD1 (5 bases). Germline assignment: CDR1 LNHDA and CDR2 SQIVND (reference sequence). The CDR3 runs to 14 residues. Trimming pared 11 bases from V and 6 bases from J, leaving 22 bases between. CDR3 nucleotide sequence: TGTGCCTCTAGCCTCGGCGGGGGATCCAATGGCTACACCTTC. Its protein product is CASSLGGGSNGYTF.

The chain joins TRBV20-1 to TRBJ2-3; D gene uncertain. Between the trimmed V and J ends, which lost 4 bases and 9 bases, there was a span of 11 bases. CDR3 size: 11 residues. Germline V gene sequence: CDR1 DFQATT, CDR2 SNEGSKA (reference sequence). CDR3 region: CSAIRRHTQYF. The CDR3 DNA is TGCAGTGCTATAAGGCGGCACACGCAGTATTTT.

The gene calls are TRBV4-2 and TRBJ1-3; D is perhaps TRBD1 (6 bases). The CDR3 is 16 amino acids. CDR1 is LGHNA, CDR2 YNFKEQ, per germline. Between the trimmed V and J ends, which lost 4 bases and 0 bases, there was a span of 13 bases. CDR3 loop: CASSPQGLTSGNTIYF. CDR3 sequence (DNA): TGTGCCAGCAGCCCTCAGGGGTTAACCTCTGGAAACACCATATATTTT.

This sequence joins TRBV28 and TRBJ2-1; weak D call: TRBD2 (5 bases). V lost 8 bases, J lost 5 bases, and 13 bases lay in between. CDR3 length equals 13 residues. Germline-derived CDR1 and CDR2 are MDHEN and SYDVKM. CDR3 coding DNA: TGTGCCAGCGGGCGGGCCCTCAACAATGAGCAGTTCTTC. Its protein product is CASGRALNNEQFF.

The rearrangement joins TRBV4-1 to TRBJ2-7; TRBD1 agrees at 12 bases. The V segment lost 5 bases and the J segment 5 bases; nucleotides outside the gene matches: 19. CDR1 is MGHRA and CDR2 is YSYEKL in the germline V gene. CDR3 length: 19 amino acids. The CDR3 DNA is TGCGCCAGCAGCGCCGAATCCAGGGACAGGGGGCTAGAAGGGGACGAGCAGTACTTC. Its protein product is CASSAESRDRGLEGDEQYF.